This TCR beta chain was recovered during a study of cytomegalovirus exposure and HLA in healthy donors. Regarding the study as a whole: Across donors, sequencing depth was assumed by presence/absence analyses to be roughly uniform. Associated with HLA alleles at 0.05 false discovery rate in a later analysis were around 15,000 TCR beta sequences. Per published accounts, TCR beta sequences correctly predicted the HLA-A and HLA-B alleles of most subjects.

In the case of this clone: Its cognate antigen is unknown.

Primers for the PCR totalled 60 Vbeta and 13 Jbeta. Assay used: immunoSEQ multiplex PCR; TCRdb lists only in-frame clones, some missing. The data contain tens of thousands of clones, around 70% of them seen just once; the ten biggest clones take up about 24%. Germline values: CDR1 MDHEN, CDR2 SYDVKM. The CDR3 totals 17 residues. The junction had 9 bases not matched to a gene; V was cut back by 5 bases and J by 3 bases. V gene TRBV28 combines with J gene TRBJ2-2; TRBD2 agrees at 10 bases. The clonotype was recovered from a woman under 40 in good health and CMV-seropositive. The sequenced sample was PBMCs. This CDR3 is CASSQWSGRGYTGELFF. CDR3 nucleotides: TGTGCCAGCAGTCAATGGAGCGGGAGGGGTTACACCGGGGAGCTGTTTTTT.